The 9 T cell receptor beta chains below all came from one sample that was sequenced in a study of OX40 agonist ivuxolimab in advanced cancers. The table came from immunoSEQ multiplex PCR; TCRdb's copy has only in-frame clones and leaves some out. The repertoire holds 12,000 to 15,000 clones, with 77% as singletons. The sample consisted of CD4+ or CD8+ T cells sorted from blood, taken in a trial of the OX40 agonist ivuxolimab. Receptors originate from an adult with an advanced solid tumor such as melanoma, head and neck, liver or kidney cancer.

The rearrangement joins TRBV5-7 to TRBJ2-7, with 9 bases fitting TRBD1. TRBV5-7 is placed among ORFs of uncertain function. V gave up 3 bases and J gave up 3 bases; unmatched junction bases: 10. This CDR3 has 16 residues. DNA of the CDR3: TGTGCCAGCAGCTCACAGGGGGCGAAAAGAATCTACGAGCAGTACTTC. Its protein is CASSSQGAKRIYEQYF.

The chain links TRBV11-3 to TRBJ2-3; D remains ambiguous. Germline V gene sequence: CDR1 SGHNT, CDR2 YENEEA. With 4 bases removed from V and 0 bases from J, the gap between germline ends came to 5 bases. The CDR3 totals 13 residues. This CDR3 is CASSSYSTDTQYF. For the CDR3, the DNA is TGTGCCAGCAGCTCCTACAGCACAGATACGCAGTATTTT. Together with reference TRBV11-3 and TRBJ2-3, the CDR3 gives the full variable domain: EAGVVQSPRYKIIEKKQPVAFWCNPISGHNTLYWYLQNLGQGPELLIRYENEEAVDDSQLPKDRFSAERLKGVDSTLKIQPAELGDSAVYLCASSSYSTDTQYFGPGTRLTVL.

The chain couples TRBV19 to TRBJ2-5; 9 nucleotides match TRBD2. Germline V lookup: CDR1 LNHDA, CDR2 SQIVND (reference sequence). The V gene end was trimmed by 3 bases and the J gene end by 0 bases; junction bases not matched to a gene: 2. The CDR3 runs 15 residues. The CDR3 here is CASSISSGNQETQYF. For the CDR3, the DNA is TGTGCCAGTAGTATTTCTAGCGGGAACCAAGAGACCCAGTACTTC.

The chain is built from TRBV5-1 and TRBJ1-2, with 8 nucleotides matching TRBD1. The CDR3 covers 15 residues. The J segment lost 3 bases and the V segment lost 1 base, leaving 5 bases of the junction unmatched. Germline lookup yields CDR1 SGHRS and CDR2 YFSETQ. CDR3 in DNA: TGCGCCAGCAGCTTGAACAGGGGGTATGACTATGGCTACACCTTC. It encodes CASSLNRGYDYGYTF.

The rearrangement uses TRBV7-9 and TRBJ1-2; TRBD1 might be the D (6 bases). The CDR3 is 14 amino acids. Germline V CDR1 and CDR2: SEHNR, FQNEAQ (reference sequence). V lost 1 base to trimming and J lost 3 bases, with 9 bases between them. CDR3 nucleotide sequence: TGTGCCAGCAGCTTAGGATCAGGGGACTATGGCTACACCTTC. Translating gives CASSLGSGDYGYTF.

This chain joins TRBV28 and TRBJ1-5; the D is unclear. The CDR3 length is 17 residues. Germline assignment: CDR1 MDHEN and CDR2 SYDVKM. V was shortened by 3 bases and J by 3 bases, with 18 bases between the two germline ends. CDR3 region: CASSFFLGVEANQPQHF. In nucleotides, the CDR3 is TGTGCCAGCAGTTTCTTCCTCGGGGTGGAGGCCAATCAGCCCCAGCATTTT.

The rearrangement uses TRBV7-8 and TRBJ2-7; 7 nucleotides match TRBD2. Germline V lookup: CDR1 SGHVS, CDR2 FQNEAQ. V lost 2 bases, J lost 7 bases, and 5 bases stayed unmatched. This CDR3 comprises 13 residues. The CDR3 bases are TGTGCCAGCAGCTTAAACGAAGCGGGGGAGCAGTACTTC. This translates into CASSLNEAGEQYF.

The chain links TRBV9 to TRBJ2-1; unclear D gene. V was shortened by 4 bases and J by 7 bases, with 15 bases between the two germline ends. Germline-derived CDR1 and CDR2 are SGDLS and YYNGEE. This CDR3 contains 14 residues. CDR3 protein: CASSLGVGSNEQFF. The CDR3 nucleotides are TGTGCCAGCAGCCTTGGTGTAGGGTCGAATGAGCAGTTCTTC.

The chain is built from TRBV6-5 and TRBJ2-7; no reliable D call. Germline lookup yields CDR1 MNHEY and CDR2 SVGAGI. This CDR3 comprises 12 residues. V was clipped by 4 bases and J by 3 bases, with 7 bases between them. CDR3 region: CASSLGFYEQYF. The CDR3 coding sequence is TGTGCCAGCAGTTTAGGGTTCTACGAGCAGTACTTC.